Listed below are T cell receptor beta chains from one sample, sequenced in a study of CD8+CD57+ T cells in acquired aplastic anemia. A single record per CDR3 protein comes from TCRdb applying MiXCR to the reads. The sample gives roughly 220,000 distinct CDR3 sequences, about 60% of which show up once; roughly three fifths is in the top ten. The sequenced material came from sorted CD4+, CD8+, or CD8+CD57+ T cells (not recorded which) from PBMCs. Receptors were obtained from a human donor with aplastic anemia. Each CDR3 is given with its conserved first and last residue. Fields, in order: J gene, V gene, D gene, clone size, CDR3 protein, CDR3 DNA. The D gene is left open where the match is weak. Where a row states a size, it is once, few, many or the class of an expanded clone; other rows omit it.

TRBJ2-2	TRBV4-3	NA	few	CASSQDRSEQGRELFF	TGCGCCAGCAGCCAAGATCGGTCGGAACAGGGCCGGGAGCTGTTTTTT
TRBJ2-1	TRBV7-6	TRBD1	NA	CASSLATGGPHF	TGTGCCAGCAGCTTAGCAACAGGGGGACCCCACTTC
TRBJ1-2	TRBV19	NA	NA	CASSTSEWRPSNYGYTF	TGTGCCAGTAGCACCTCAGAGTGGAGGCCATCTAACTATGGCTACACCTTC
TRBJ1-2	TRBV20-1	NA	NA	CSADVDYGYTF	TGCAGTGCAGACGTAGACTATGGCTACACCTTC
TRBJ2-1	TRBV10-3	TRBD1	many	CASGQGAGEQFF	TGTGCCAGCGGACAGGGGGCAGGTGAGCAGTTCTTC
TRBJ2-1	TRBV7-9	NA	few	CASSLSSGGNEQFF	TGTGCCAGCAGCTTAAGTTCTGGAGGCAATGAGCAGTTCTTC
TRBJ1-1	TRBV19	TRBD1	NA	CASGRQGQNTEAFF	TGTGCCAGTGGACGACAGGGGCAGAACACTGAAGCTTTCTTT
TRBJ1-1	TRBV7-6	NA	few	CASSLALGLVAEAFF	TGTGCCAGCAGCTTAGCGCTAGGGTTGGTCGCTGAAGCTTTCTTT
TRBJ2-5	TRBV4-3	TRBD2	NA	CASSPTRGVGETQYF	TGCGCCAGCAGCCCAACCCGGGGGGTTGGTGAGACCCAGTACTTC
TRBJ1-5	TRBV2	NA	NA	CASSPNDSNQPQHF	TGTGCCAGCAGCCCCAATGACAGCAATCAGCCCCAGCATTTT
TRBJ1-6	TRBV9	NA	NA	CASSVTAVDNSPLHF	TGTGCCAGCAGCGTTACCGCCGTAGATAATTCACCCCTCCACTTT
TRBJ2-7	TRBV2	TRBD2	NA	CASSGSSGGAYEQYF	TGTGCCAGCAGTGGATCGAGCGGGGGGGCCTACGAGCAGTACTTC
TRBJ1-5	TRBV20-1	NA	many	CKNWQPQHF	TGCAAGAACTGGCAGCCCCAGCATTTT
TRBJ1-2	TRBV6-2/TRBV6-3	NA	many	CASSPTEGISYGYTF	TGTGCCAGCAGCCCCACGGAGGGGATTTCCTATGGCTACACCTTC
TRBJ2-3	TRBV7-2	NA	NA	CASSPPGLRGPDTQYF	TGTGCCAGCAGCCCCCCCGGGCTCAGGGGCCCAGATACGCAGTATTTT
TRBJ1-2	TRBV2	TRBD1	once	CASSLTGGYSGYTF	TGTGCCAGCAGCCTGACAGGGGGTTATTCTGGCTACACCTTC
TRBJ2-7	TRBV2	TRBD1	few	CASSDRTGVYEQYF	TGTGCCAGCAGTGATCGGACAGGGGTCTACGAGCAGTACTTC
TRBJ1-6	TRBV5-6	TRBD1	once	CASSRDRGDIHSPLHF	TGTGCCAGCTCGCGTGACAGGGGCGATATTCATTCACCCCTCCACTTT
TRBJ2-5	TRBV12-3/TRBV12-4	NA	NA	CASSPRGAGETQYF	TGTGCCAGCAGTCCGAGGGGGGCGGGGGAGACCCAGTACTTC
TRBJ2-3	TRBV5-5	NA	NA	CASSLAGEYF	TGTGCCAGCAGCTTGGCCGGCGAGTATTTT
TRBJ1-1	TRBV29-1	NA	few	CSVRRAEAFF	TGCAGCGTTCGCAGAGCAGAAGCTTTCTTT
TRBJ2-7	TRBV7-2	NA	NA	CASSLDRDKYEQYF	TGTGCCAGCAGCTTAGACAGGGACAAGTACGAGCAGTACTTC
TRBJ2-5	TRBV11-3	NA	NA	CAGSLWTGETQYF	TGTGCCGGCAGCTTATGGACCGGGGAGACCCAGTACTTC
TRBJ2-1	TRBV19	TRBD2	NA	CASSILAGGRNEQFF	TGTGCCAGTAGTATATTGGCGGGGGGGCGCAATGAGCAGTTCTTC
TRBJ2-2	TRBV28	NA	NA	CASSTGFGELFF	TGTGCCAGCAGTACAGGGTTCGGGGAGCTGTTTTTT
TRBJ1-1	TRBV7-9	NA	NA	CASSLAPGAHTEAFF	TGTGCCAGCAGCTTAGCCCCGGGGGCCCACACTGAAGCTTTCTTT
TRBJ2-7	TRBV12-3/TRBV12-4	TRBD1	NA	CASSLGRTGTEQYF	TGTGCCAGCAGTTTGGGCCGGACAGGCACCGAGCAGTACTTC
TRBJ2-7	TRBV7-9	TRBD1	few	CASSSLTGAYEQYF	TGTGCCAGCAGCTCCCTGACAGGGGCCTACGAGCAGTACTTC
TRBJ2-1	TRBV24-1	NA	NA	CATSADFEQFF	TGTGCCACCAGTGCGGATTTTGAGCAGTTCTTC
TRBJ2-1	TRBV7-2	TRBD1	NA	CASSQDLIGQGLRYNEQFF	TGTGCCAGCAGCCAAGATCTGATAGGACAGGGGCTACGCTACAATGAGCAGTTCTTC
TRBJ2-2	TRBV7-6	NA	few	CASSLRAGELFF	TGTGCCAGCAGCTTACGGGCCGGGGAGCTGTTTTTT
TRBJ2-2	TRBV12-3/TRBV12-4	NA	NA	CASSSFAGELFF	TGTGCCAGCAGTTCATTCGCAGGGGAGCTGTTTTTT
TRBJ2-1	TRBV5-1	TRBD2	NA	CASSFTSGGAGNEQFF	TGCGCCAGCAGCTTCACTAGCGGGGGGGCGGGAAATGAGCAGTTCTTC
TRBJ2-3	TRBV7-3	NA	NA	CASSPSTTDTQYF	TGTGCCAGCAGCCCAAGTACAACAGATACGCAGTATTTT
TRBJ2-2	TRBV7-2	TRBD2	NA	CASSAAAGLATVRAGELFF	TGTGCCAGCAGCGCTGCCGCAGGACTAGCGACGGTCAGGGCCGGGGAGCTGTTTTTT
TRBJ2-7	TRBV10-3	TRBD1	NA	CAIRGDRGYEQYF	TGTGCCATCAGGGGGGACAGGGGCTACGAGCAGTACTTC
TRBJ2-5	TRBV6-5	TRBD2	NA	CASSLAGGPGQETQYF	TGTGCCAGCAGTCTAGCGGGGGGGCCGGGTCAAGAGACCCAGTACTTC
TRBJ2-5	TRBV15	NA	NA	CATSRGGRAARETQYF	TGTGCCACCAGCAGGGGGGGACGGGCGGCTCGAGAGACCCAGTACTTC
TRBJ2-5	TRBV2	TRBD2	NA	CASNLPLAGSETQYF	TGTGCCAGCAATTTACCCCTAGCGGGATCAGAGACCCAGTACTTC
TRBJ2-7	TRBV19	NA	NA	CASSDGYYEQYF	TGTGCCAGTAGCGACGGTTACTACGAGCAGTACTTC
TRBJ1-1	TRBV10-1	NA	few	CASSGTPNTEAFF	TGCGCCAGCAGTGGTACACCGAACACTGAAGCTTTCTTT
TRBJ2-5	TRBV9	TRBD1	NA	CASSPEGQAGQETQYF	TGTGCCAGCAGCCCGGAGGGACAGGCGGGGCAAGAGACCCAGTACTTC
TRBJ2-1	TRBV15	NA	NA	CATSSSVGVLVNEQFF	TGTGCCACCAGCAGCTCAGTAGGGGTTTTGGTCAATGAGCAGTTCTTC